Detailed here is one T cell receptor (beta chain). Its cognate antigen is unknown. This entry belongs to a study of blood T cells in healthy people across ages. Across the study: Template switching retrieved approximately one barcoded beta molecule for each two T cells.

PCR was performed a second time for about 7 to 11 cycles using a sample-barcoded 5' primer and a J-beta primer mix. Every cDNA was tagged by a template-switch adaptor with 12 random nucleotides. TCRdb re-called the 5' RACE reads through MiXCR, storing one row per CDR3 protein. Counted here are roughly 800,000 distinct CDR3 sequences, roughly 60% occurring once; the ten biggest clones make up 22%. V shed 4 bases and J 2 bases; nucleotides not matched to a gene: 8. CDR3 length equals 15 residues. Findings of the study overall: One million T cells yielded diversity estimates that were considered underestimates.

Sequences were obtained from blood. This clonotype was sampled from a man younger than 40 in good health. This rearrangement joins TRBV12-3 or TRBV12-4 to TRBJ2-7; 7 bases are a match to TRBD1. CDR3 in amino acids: CASSSRDSVAYEQYF. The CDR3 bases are TGTGCCAGCAGTTCCCGGGACAGCGTCGCCTACGAGCAGTACTTC.